The 28 T cell receptor beta chains presented below share a single source sample, sequenced in a study of blood T cell repertoires in COVID-19. TCRdb keeps only in-frame clones here, not all; method: immunoSEQ multiplex PCR. The table lists some 360,000 clones, about 87% of them singletons, with 2% to 2.5% in the top ten. Source material: peripheral blood. These TCRs come from a woman in her sixties or seventies with COVID-19, enrolled during active disease.

This chain joins TRBV6-4 and TRBJ2-1; maybe TRBD2 (6 bases). The CDR3 runs to 15 residues. Trimming removed 5 bases from V and 0 bases from J, with 11 bases in between. In germline, CDR1 is MRHNA, CDR2 SNTAGT. CDR3 region: CASSTDGSSYNEQFF. In DNA, the CDR3 is TGTGCCAGCAGTACCGACGGGAGCTCCTACAATGAGCAGTTCTTC.

This clone is a singleton in its sample. The chain combines TRBV5-1 with TRBJ1-1; 7 bases match TRBD1. Germline assignment: CDR1 SGHRS and CDR2 YFSETQ. The CDR3 totals 15 residues. V trimming: 4 bases; J trimming: 1 base; junction bases outside the gene matches: 7. This CDR3 is CASSTRQGPNTEAFF. In DNA form, the CDR3 reads TGCGCCAGCAGCACCAGACAGGGACCGAACACTGAAGCTTTCTTT.

The sample holds a few counts of this clone. The J gene is TRBJ1-5, the V gene TRBV18; 8 bases line up with TRBD1. This CDR3 is built from 18 residues. Germline lookup yields CDR1 KGHSH and CDR2 LQKENI. V gave up 3 bases and J gave up 3 bases; unmatched junction bases: 13. Here the CDR3 reads CASSPFGTGTVNNQPQHF. The CDR3 DNA follows: TGTGCCAGCTCACCTTTCGGGACAGGAACCGTTAACAATCAGCCCCAGCATTTT. The entire variable domain, with the rest obtained from reference TRBV18 and TRBJ1-5, is as follows: NAGVMQNPRHLVRRRGQEARLRCSPMKGHSHVYWYRQLPEEGLKFMVYLQKENIIDESGMPKERFSAEFPKEGPSILRIQQVVRGDSAAYFCASSPFGTGTVNNQPQHFGDGTRLSIL.

The chain recombines TRBV28 with TRBJ2-2; the match to TRBD2 covers 7 bases. Per germline, CDR1 MDHEN and CDR2 SYDVKM. The CDR3 sequence is 15 residues long. The ends lost 5 bases at V and 7 bases at J; junction bases unmatched: 10. The CDR3 loop reads CASSLRTRFGGELFF. CDR3 bases: TGTGCCAGCAGTCTCCGGACTAGATTTGGCGGGGAGCTGTTTTTT.

The chain uses TRBV19 and TRBJ1-2; maybe TRBD1 (5 bases). This CDR3 region has 15 residues. Germline lookup yields CDR1 LNHDA and CDR2 SQIVND (reference sequence). Trimming left V 2 bases short and J 0 bases short, with 10 bases between. The CDR3, as DNA: TGTGCCAGTAGTATATGGACACCCACTAACTATGGCTACACCTTC. As protein: CASSIWTPTNYGYTF.

The chain combines TRBV25-1 with TRBJ1-6, with D perhaps TRBD1 (6 bases). Germline V gives CDR1 MGHDK, CDR2 SYGVNS. V was clipped by 6 bases and J by 9 bases, with 18 bases between them. The CDR3 is 15 amino acids. CDR3 amino acids: CASRLSQGLVSPLHF. The CDR3 DNA reads as TGTGCCAGCAGGCTATCGCAGGGGTTGGTTTCACCCCTCCACTTT.

This chain joins TRBV6-1 and TRBJ2-5, with 9 positions matching TRBD2. This CDR3 has 16 residues. Germline values: CDR1 MNHNS, CDR2 SASEGT. Trimming at V came to 3 bases and at J to 4 bases, leaving 9 bases not matched to a gene. The CDR3 protein is CASSDAVAGAGETQYF. The CDR3 nucleotides are TGTGCCAGCAGTGACGCGGTAGCGGGGGCCGGAGAGACCCAGTACTTC.

The chain carries TRBV15 and TRBJ2-2, with D possibly being TRBD2 (7 bases). The CDR3 covers 16 residues. Trimming removed 3 bases from V and 7 bases from J, with 18 bases in between. The V gene's germline CDR1 is LNHNV and CDR2 YYDKDF (reference sequence). The CDR3, as DNA: TGTGCCACCAGCAGGCGGGGGCCCGGCGCCGGCGGGGAGCTGTTTTTT. Translation: CATSRRGPGAGGELFF.

The V call is TRBV5-6, the J call TRBJ2-7, with D maybe TRBD2 (5 bases). The germline V gene has CDR1 SGHDT and CDR2 YYEEEE. CDR3 length: 13 residues. Trimming left V 0 bases short and J 2 bases short, with 6 bases between. The CDR3 sequence is CASSLAGTYEQYF. In nucleotides, the CDR3 is TGTGCCAGCAGCTTGGCGGGGACCTACGAGCAGTACTTC.

The J gene is TRBJ2-7, the V gene TRBV9, with D tentatively TRBD1 (7 bases). The J call may be faulty, since TRBJ2-5 better matches the DNA end. CDR3 length: 18 residues. Germline V lookup: CDR1 SGDLS, CDR2 YYNGEE. The CDR3 here is CASSVGRDSMTIQETQYF. CDR3 DNA sequence: TGTGCCAGCAGCGTAGGGCGGGACAGCATGACTATCCAAGAGACCCAGTACTTC.

V usage is TRBV27 and J usage is TRBJ1-3, with D unresolved. CDR1 is MNHEY, CDR2 SMNVEV, per germline (reference sequence). The CDR3 has 15 amino acids. V lost 2 bases to trimming and J lost 0 bases, with 8 bases between them. The CDR3 region is CASSLNRISGNTIYF. The CDR3 DNA follows: TGTGCCAGCAGTTTAAACAGAATCTCTGGAAACACCATATATTTT.

V is TRBV24-1 and J is TRBJ2-5; D remains unclear. This CDR3 region has 12 residues. CDR1 and CDR2 (germline): KGHDR, SFDVKD. The V end was cut by 4 bases, the J end by 9 bases, with 11 bases between. The CDR3 sequence: CATSDWRGAQYF. The CDR3 nucleotides are TGTGCCACCAGTGACTGGAGAGGAGCCCAGTACTTC.

The J gene is TRBJ2-5, the V gene TRBV5-1, with a weak D call TRBD1 (6 bases). V was trimmed by 4 bases and J by 3 bases, leaving 16 bases between them. The CDR3 is 15 residues long. CDR1 and CDR2 from the germline V gene are SGHRS and YFSETQ. The CDR3 DNA follows: TGCGCCAGCAGCCTCCAAACAGGGCTAGAAGAGACCCAGTACTTC. Translation gives CASSLQTGLEETQYF. Looking up the rest from reference TRBV5-1 and TRBJ2-5 gives the full variable domain: KAGVTQTPRYLIKTRGQQVTLSCSPISGHRSVSWYQQTPGQGLQFLFEYFSETQRNKGNFPGRFSGRQFSNSRSEMNVSTLELGDSALYLCASSLQTGLEETQYFGPGTRLLVL.

This chain uses TRBV6-5 with TRBJ1-2; TRBD1 aligns across 8 bases. Germline lookup yields CDR1 MNHEY and CDR2 SVGAGI. CDR3 length equals 14 residues. The J segment lost 5 bases and the V segment lost 4 bases, leaving 6 bases of the junction unmatched. Here the CDR3 DNA reads TGTGCCAGCAGTTCCGGACAGGGCGGGTATGGCTACACCTTC. Translation: CASSSGQGGYGYTF.

V gene TRBV2 combines with J gene TRBJ1-2; a possible D gene is TRBD1 (6 bases). Germline lookup yields CDR1 SNHLY and CDR2 FYNNEI. CDR3 length: 14 amino acids. The V and J ends lost 6 bases and 0 bases respectively, with 11 bases between them. The CDR3 protein is CASSVQGTNYGYTF. CDR3 nucleotides: TGTGCCAGCAGCGTACAGGGAACTAACTATGGCTACACCTTC.

V and J are TRBV7-6 and TRBJ2-3; TRBD1 agrees at 8 bases. The V gene end was trimmed by 3 bases and the J gene end by 3 bases; junction bases not matched to a gene: 5. CDR3 size: 15 residues. Germline CDR1 is SGHVS and CDR2 is FNYEAQ. The DNA for the CDR3 is TGTGCCAGCAGCTTTGGGACAGGATTGACAGATACGCAGTATTTT. Residues: CASSFGTGLTDTQYF.

The sample holds one count of this clone. The rearrangement uses TRBV7-2 and TRBJ1-3; tentative D call: TRBD1 (5 bases). This CDR3 contains 15 residues. V was cut by 1 base and J by 1 base, with 8 bases left in between. The germline gives CDR1 SGHTA, CDR2 FQGNSA. The CDR3 nucleotides are TGTGCCAGCAGCTTAGAATCAGGGTCTGGAAACACCATATATTTT. Its translation: CASSLESGSGNTIYF.

This clone turned up a few times. Other nucleotide sequences in the sample specify the same CDR3. The rearrangement links TRBV18 to TRBJ2-2, with 7 bases that match TRBD2. J lost 0 bases, V lost 3 bases, and 1 base had no gene match. Germline-derived CDR1 and CDR2 are KGHSH and LQKENI. The CDR3 contains 15 residues. The CDR3 loop reads CASSPAGANTGELFF. In DNA form, the CDR3 reads TGTGCCAGCTCACCCGCGGGGGCGAACACCGGGGAGCTGTTTTTT.

The rearrangement links TRBV7-9 to TRBJ2-5; D gene ambiguous. The CDR3 loop spans 16 amino acids. V was pared by 5 bases and J by 2 bases, with 18 bases between. Per the germline V gene, CDR1 is SEHNR and CDR2 is FQNEAQ (reference sequence). The CDR3: CASSLSGAAPQETQYF. The CDR3 nucleotides read TGTGCCAGCAGCCTCTCTGGAGCCGCCCCACAAGAGACCCAGTACTTC.

CDR3 residues: CASSLNLAGGPAPYNEQFF. DNA of the CDR3: TGTGCCAGCAGCTTAAACCTAGCGGGGGGTCCAGCCCCCTACAATGAGCAGTTCTTC. The chain is built from TRBV7-3 and TRBJ2-1; 11 nucleotides match TRBD2. The CDR3 covers 19 residues. Germline CDR1 and CDR2: SGHTA and FQGTGA. V trimming: 1 base; J trimming: 2 bases; junction bases outside the gene matches: 10.

The V and J genes are TRBV5-6 and TRBJ2-1, with 9 bases identical to TRBD1. CDR1 is SGHDT, CDR2 YYEEEE, per germline. This CDR3 spans 15 amino acids. Unmatched junction bases numbered 8, after V lost 4 bases and J lost 6 bases. For the CDR3, the DNA is TGTGCCAGCAGCCCTCTGACAGGGGGAGGCAATGAGCAGTTCTTC. Its protein product is CASSPLTGGGNEQFF.

The chain joins TRBV3-1 (or the pseudogene TRBV3-2) to TRBJ1-2, with 8 bases fitting TRBD1. The CDR3 extends over 13 amino acids. Germline assignment: CDR1 LGHDT and CDR2 YNNKEL (reference sequence). After removal of 2 bases from V and 7 bases from J, the junction contained 3 bases not matched to a gene. CDR3 nucleotides: TGTGCCAGCAGCCAATCAGGGGGCAGTGGCTACACCTTC. The encoded protein is CASSQSGGSGYTF.

The chain couples TRBV5-1 to TRBJ1-2; weak D call: TRBD1 (6 bases). CDR1 SGHRS and CDR2 YFSETQ come from the germline V gene. The V end lost 2 bases, the J end lost 1 base, and 18 bases lay between the germline ends. The CDR3 contains 17 residues. The CDR3 protein is CASSLRTELLSNYGYTF. CDR3 coding DNA: TGCGCCAGCAGCTTAAGGACAGAACTACTTAGTAACTATGGCTACACCTTC. Full variable domain (rest looked up from reference TRBV5-1 and TRBJ1-2): KAGVTQTPRYLIKTRGQQVTLSCSPISGHRSVSWYQQTPGQGLQFLFEYFSETQRNKGNFPGRFSGRQFSNSRSEMNVSTLELGDSALYLCASSLRTELLSNYGYTFGSGTRLTVV.

The rearrangement links TRBV15 to TRBJ1-5; D gene uncertain. The CDR3 runs 17 residues. V was pared by 5 bases and J by 7 bases, with 24 bases between. Germline V gene lookup returns CDR1 LNHNV and CDR2 YYDKDF (reference sequence). The CDR3 here is CATSGNRVSVGQQPQHF. The CDR3 region has the DNA TGTGCCACCAGCGGTAACAGAGTCTCAGTAGGTCAACAGCCCCAGCATTTT.

The gene calls are TRBV3-1 (or the pseudogene TRBV3-2) and TRBJ2-7; D call uncertain. V was pared by 6 bases and J by 5 bases, with 14 bases between. Germline V gene lookup returns CDR1 LGHDT and CDR2 YNNKEL (reference sequence). The CDR3 is made up of 13 amino acids. The CDR3 loop reads CASRSYAADEQYF. The CDR3 bases are TGTGCCAGCAGATCCTACGCGGCGGACGAGCAGTACTTC.

This clone showed up just once. The chain has TRBV5-1 and TRBJ2-5, with 10 positions matching TRBD2. The length of the CDR3 is 15 residues. Germline CDR1 is SGHRS and CDR2 is YFSETQ. Unmatched junction bases numbered 7, after V lost 3 bases and J lost 5 bases. The chain's CDR3 is CASSWTSGVGETQYF. The CDR3 DNA follows: TGCGCCAGCAGCTGGACTAGCGGAGTAGGGGAGACCCAGTACTTC.

This clone was found a few times. This chain connects TRBV3-1 (or the pseudogene TRBV3-2) to TRBJ1-3, with TRBD1 as a possible D gene (6 bases). Per the germline V gene, CDR1 is LGHDT and CDR2 is YNNKEL (reference sequence). V gave up 4 bases and J gave up 4 bases, with 11 bases separating them. The CDR3 runs 14 residues. The CDR3 is CASSPRTEGNTIYF. The CDR3 DNA is TGTGCCAGCAGCCCCCGGACAGAAGGAAACACCATATATTTT.

The J gene is TRBJ1-2, the V gene TRBV9; a possible D gene is TRBD1 (5 bases). The CDR3 contains 14 residues. V was pared by 4 bases and J by 6 bases, with 16 bases between. Germline CDR1 and CDR2: SGDLS and YYNGEE. As DNA, the CDR3 is TGTGCCAGCAGCCACGGGGGGGTGAGGAATGGCTACACCTTC. This translates into CASSHGGVRNGYTF.